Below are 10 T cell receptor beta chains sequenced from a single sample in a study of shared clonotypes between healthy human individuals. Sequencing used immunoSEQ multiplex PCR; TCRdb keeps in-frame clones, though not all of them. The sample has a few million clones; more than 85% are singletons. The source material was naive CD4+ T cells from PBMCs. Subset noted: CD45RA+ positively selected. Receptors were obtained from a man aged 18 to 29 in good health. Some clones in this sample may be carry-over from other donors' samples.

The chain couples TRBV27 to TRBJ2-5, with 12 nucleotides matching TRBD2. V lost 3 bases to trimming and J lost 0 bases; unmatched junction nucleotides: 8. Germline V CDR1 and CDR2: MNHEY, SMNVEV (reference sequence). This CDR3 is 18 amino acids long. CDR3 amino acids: CASSFRGLAGQYQETQYF. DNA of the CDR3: TGTGCCAGCAGTTTTCGGGGACTAGCGGGCCAGTACCAAGAGACCCAGTACTTC.

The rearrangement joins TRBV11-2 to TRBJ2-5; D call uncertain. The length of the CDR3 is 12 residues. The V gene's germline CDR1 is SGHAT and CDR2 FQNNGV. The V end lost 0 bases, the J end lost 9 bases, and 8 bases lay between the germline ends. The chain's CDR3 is CASSLDFGSQYF. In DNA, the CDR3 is TGTGCCAGCAGCTTAGATTTCGGGTCCCAGTACTTC. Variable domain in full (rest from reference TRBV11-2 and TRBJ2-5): EAGVAQSPRYKIIEKRQSVAFWCNPISGHATLYWYQQILGQGPKLLIQFQNNGVVDDSQLPKDRFSAERLKGVDSTLKIQPAKLEDSAVYLCASSLDFGSQYFGPGTRLLVL.

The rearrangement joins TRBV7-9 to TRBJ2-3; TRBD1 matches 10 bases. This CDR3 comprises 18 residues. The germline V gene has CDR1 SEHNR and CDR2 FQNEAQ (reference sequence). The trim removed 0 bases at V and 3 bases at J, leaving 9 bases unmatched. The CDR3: CASSLAQTGGARTDTQYF. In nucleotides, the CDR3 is TGTGCCAGCAGCTTAGCCCAGACAGGGGGCGCTCGGACAGATACGCAGTATTTT.

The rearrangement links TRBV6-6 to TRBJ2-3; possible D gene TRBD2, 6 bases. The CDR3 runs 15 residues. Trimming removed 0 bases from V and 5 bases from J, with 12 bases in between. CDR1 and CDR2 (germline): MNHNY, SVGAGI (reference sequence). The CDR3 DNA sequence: TGTGCCAGCAGTTACTCCGGGAGCCGGATAGATACGCAGTATTTT. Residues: CASSYSGSRIDTQYF.

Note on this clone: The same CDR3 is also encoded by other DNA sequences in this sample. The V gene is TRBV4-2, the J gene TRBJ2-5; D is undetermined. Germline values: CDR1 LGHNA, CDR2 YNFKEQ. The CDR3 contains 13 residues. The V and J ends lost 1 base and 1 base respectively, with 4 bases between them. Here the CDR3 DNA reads TGTGCCAGCAGCCAAGGCCGCCAAGAGACCCAGTACTTC. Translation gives CASSQGRQETQYF.

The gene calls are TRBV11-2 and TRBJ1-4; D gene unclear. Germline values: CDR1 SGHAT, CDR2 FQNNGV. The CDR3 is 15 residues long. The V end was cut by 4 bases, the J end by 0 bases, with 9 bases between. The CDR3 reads CASSSIVATNEKLFF. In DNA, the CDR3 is TGTGCCAGCAGCTCGATAGTTGCAACTAATGAAAAACTGTTTTTT.

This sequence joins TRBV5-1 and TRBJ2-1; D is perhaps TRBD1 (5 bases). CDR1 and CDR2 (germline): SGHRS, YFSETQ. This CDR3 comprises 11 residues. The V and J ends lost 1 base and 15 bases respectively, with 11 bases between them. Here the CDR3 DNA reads TGCGCCAGCAGCTTGAGCGACAGATGGTTCTTC. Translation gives CASSLSDRWFF. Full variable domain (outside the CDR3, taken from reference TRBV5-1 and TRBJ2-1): KAGVTQTPRYLIKTRGQQVTLSCSPISGHRSVSWYQQTPGQGLQFLFEYFSETQRNKGNFPGRFSGRQFSNSRSEMNVSTLELGDSALYLCASSLSDRWFFGPGTRLTVL.

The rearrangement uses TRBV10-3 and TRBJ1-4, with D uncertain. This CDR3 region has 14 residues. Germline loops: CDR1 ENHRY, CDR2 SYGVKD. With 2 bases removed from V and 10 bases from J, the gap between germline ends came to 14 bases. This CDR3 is CAISEVGEKGKLFF. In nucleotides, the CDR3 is TGTGCCATCAGTGAGGTTGGGGAAAAAGGAAAACTGTTTTTT.

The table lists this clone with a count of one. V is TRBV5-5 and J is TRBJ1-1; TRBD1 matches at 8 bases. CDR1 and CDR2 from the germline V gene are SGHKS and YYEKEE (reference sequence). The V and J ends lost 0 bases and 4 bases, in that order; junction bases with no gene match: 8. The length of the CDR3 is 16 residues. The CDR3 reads CASSLGADRAGTEAFF. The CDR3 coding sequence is TGTGCCAGCAGCTTGGGGGCGGACAGGGCTGGCACTGAAGCTTTCTTT.

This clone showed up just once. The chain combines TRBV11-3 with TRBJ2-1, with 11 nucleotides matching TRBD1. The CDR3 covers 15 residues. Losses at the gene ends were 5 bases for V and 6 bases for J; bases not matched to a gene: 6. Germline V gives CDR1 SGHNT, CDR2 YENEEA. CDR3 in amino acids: CASSPGQGASNEQFF. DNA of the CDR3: TGTGCCAGCAGCCCCGGACAGGGGGCTTCCAATGAGCAGTTCTTC.